One and the same sample provided the 20 T cell receptor beta chains below, sequenced in a study of T cell changes during pregnancy in multiple sclerosis. This table comes from immunoSEQ multiplex PCR, and its TCRdb copy is limited to in-frame clones, with some not included. The data hold around 95,000 clones, with about 90% observed a single time. Sequencing used peripheral blood, obtained after pregnancy. The receptors come from a female donor with multiple sclerosis, enrolled in a pregnancy study.

V usage is TRBV5-4 and J usage is TRBJ2-7; D may be TRBD2 (7 bases). Germline V gene sequence: CDR1 SGHNT, CDR2 YYREEE (reference sequence). Trimming took 2 bases from V and 4 from J, leaving 16 bases between them. The CDR3 has 15 amino acids. Here the CDR3 reads CASSFDGGGAYEQYF. The CDR3 nucleotides read TGTGCCAGCAGCTTCGATGGTGGGGGGGCTTACGAGCAGTACTTC.

V is TRBV7-7 and J is TRBJ2-5; D is possibly TRBD1 (5 bases). CDR1 is SSHAT and CDR2 is FNYEAQ in the germline V gene (reference sequence). V gave up 5 bases and J gave up 5 bases, with 15 bases separating them. The CDR3 length is 14 residues. The CDR3 region is CASSLTDRRETQYF. As DNA, the CDR3 is TGTGCCAGCAGCCTTACCGACAGAAGGGAGACCCAGTACTTC.

The chain recombines TRBV7-2 with TRBJ1-1, with TRBD1 matching 7 bases. Germline loops: CDR1 SGHTA, CDR2 FQGNSA. Trimming took 5 bases from V and 3 from J; bases not matched to a gene: 6. This CDR3 is 14 amino acids long. CDR3 DNA: TGTGCCAGCAGCCGGACAGGTTCGGACACTGAAGCTTTCTTT. It specifies CASSRTGSDTEAFF.

J is TRBJ2-1 and V is TRBV5-6; 9 bases map to TRBD2. Per germline, CDR1 SGHDT and CDR2 YYEEEE. The V gene end was trimmed by 0 bases and the J gene end by 6 bases; junction bases not matched to a gene: 10. This CDR3 spans 17 amino acids. Written as DNA, the CDR3 is TGTGCCAGCAGCTTGGGGGGCTGGCGGGAGGGGGGCAATGAGCAGTTCTTC. Translation: CASSLGGWREGGNEQFF.

The chain is built from TRBV7-2 and TRBJ2-5; tentatively, D is TRBD1 (6 bases). V dropped 1 base and J dropped 1 base, with 7 bases sitting between them. Germline V gives CDR1 SGHTA, CDR2 FQGNSA. The CDR3 has 14 residues. Here the CDR3 DNA reads TGTGCCAGCAGCTTAGGGGGGCTCCAAGAGACCCAGTACTTC. This encodes CASSLGGLQETQYF.

This clone was detected only once. The chain joins TRBV27 to TRBJ2-5, with 8 bases fitting TRBD1. The CDR3 sequence is 15 residues long. CDR1 and CDR2 from the germline V gene are MNHEY and SMNVEV (reference sequence). V gave up 5 bases and J gave up 4 bases; unmatched junction bases: 9. CDR3: CASSLGQGGGETQYF. CDR3 DNA: TGTGCCAGCAGTCTCGGACAGGGAGGTGGAGAGACCCAGTACTTC.

The rearrangement uses TRBV23-1 and TRBJ1-2, with D maybe TRBD1 (5 bases). TRBV23-1 is recorded as an ORF, its role being uncertain. This CDR3 is built from 17 residues. Deletions cut 0 bases from V and 0 bases from J, with 14 bases between. CDR3 amino acids: CASSQSICGGANYGYTF. The CDR3 bases are TGCGCCAGCAGTCAATCGATCTGCGGGGGAGCTAACTATGGCTACACCTTC.

The chain joins TRBV7-9 to TRBJ2-1; D is ambiguous. The CDR3 runs 13 residues. The V gene lost 5 bases and the J gene lost 8 bases, with 13 bases spanning the gap. Germline V gene lookup returns CDR1 SEHNR and CDR2 FQNEAQ (reference sequence). This CDR3 is CASSRPSPHEQFF. The CDR3 DNA reads as TGTGCCAGCAGCCGTCCTTCCCCCCATGAGCAGTTCTTC.

The rearrangement links TRBV5-5 to TRBJ2-3, with D possibly being TRBD2 (6 bases). CDR3 length: 15 residues. Trimming left V 1 base short and J 0 bases short, with 9 bases between. The germline gives CDR1 SGHKS, CDR2 YYEKEE (reference sequence). CDR3 sequence (DNA): TGTGCCAGCAGCTTGTTGGGGGGTAGCACAGATACGCAGTATTTT. Residues: CASSLLGGSTDTQYF.

The chain joins TRBV28 to TRBJ1-5; unclear D gene. From germline, CDR1 is MDHEN and CDR2 SYDVKM. Deletions cut 6 bases from V and 15 bases from J, with 21 bases between. The CDR3 contains 13 residues. The CDR3 loop is CASSPGGSQRPHF. The CDR3 nucleotides are TGTGCCAGCAGCCCCGGAGGGAGCCAGCGGCCGCATTTT.

The rearrangement links TRBV6-5 to TRBJ2-7; the D gene is possibly TRBD1 (6 bases). Germline CDR1 reads MNHEY; CDR2 reads SVGAGI. V was trimmed by 4 bases and J by 3 bases, leaving 19 bases between them. CDR3 size: 16 residues. The CDR3 region has the DNA TGTGCCAGCAGTTCGCCCTGGGGGCAGGCGGTCTACGAGCAGTACTTC. Residues: CASSSPWGQAVYEQYF.

V and J are TRBV2 and TRBJ2-7, with D maybe TRBD2 (5 bases). Germline V gives CDR1 SNHLY, CDR2 FYNNEI. Trimming took off 2 bases at V and 2 bases at J, with 7 bases between the two ends. CDR3 size: 13 residues. The CDR3 protein is CASSERRAYEQYF. The CDR3 DNA is TGTGCCAGCAGTGAAAGGCGGGCCTACGAGCAGTACTTC. Variable domain in full (rest from reference TRBV2 and TRBJ2-7): EPEVTQTPSHQVTQMGQEVILRCVPISNHLYFYWYRQILGQKVEFLVSFYNNEISEKSEIFDDQFSVERPDGSNFTLKIRSTKLEDSAMYFCASSERRAYEQYFGPGTRLTVT.

This clone has only one observation. The CDR3 here is CASSDQGTKLAGANVLTF. The DNA of the CDR3 is TGTGCCAGCAGCGACCAAGGGACAAAGCTTGCTGGGGCCAACGTCCTGACTTTC. The chain joins TRBV9 to TRBJ2-6, with a possible D match to TRBD1 (6 bases). The CDR3 has 18 amino acids. Per the germline V gene, CDR1 is SGDLS and CDR2 is YYNGEE. V was clipped by 3 bases and J by 2 bases, with 18 bases between them.

The rearrangement uses TRBV7-9 and TRBJ1-1; D is perhaps TRBD1 (6 bases). Germline V CDR1 and CDR2: SEHNR, FQNEAQ (reference sequence). Between the trimmed V and J ends, which lost 0 bases and 8 bases, there was a span of 10 bases. The CDR3 length is 13 residues. For the CDR3, the DNA is TGTGCCAGCAGCTTAGCGCCTGGGGGCGAAGCTTTCTTT. It codes for CASSLAPGGEAFF.

This chain joins TRBV9 and TRBJ2-1, with D perhaps matching TRBD2 (6 bases). Germline V CDR1 and CDR2: SGDLS, YYNGEE. This CDR3 has 16 amino acids. Between the trimmed V and J ends, which lost 0 bases and 4 bases, there was a span of 14 bases. The CDR3 reads CASSVEILAEYNEQFF. DNA of the CDR3: TGTGCCAGCAGCGTAGAGATACTAGCAGAATACAATGAGCAGTTCTTC. The entire variable domain, with the rest obtained from reference TRBV9 and TRBJ2-1, is as follows: DSGVTQTPKHLITATGQRVTLRCSPRSGDLSVYWYQQSLDQGLQFLIQYYNGEERAKGNILERFSAQQFPDLHSELNLSSLELGDSALYFCASSVEILAEYNEQFFGPGTRLTVL.

A single count supports this clone. The V call is TRBV7-8, the J call TRBJ2-1, with 7 bases matching TRBD2. V shed 0 bases and J 7 bases; nucleotides not matched to a gene: 6. The CDR3 runs 15 residues. Germline assignment: CDR1 SGHVS and CDR2 FQNEAQ. DNA of the CDR3: TGTGCCAGCAGCTTAGCGGGGGGGAAGGGGAATGAGCAGTTCTTC. It specifies CASSLAGGKGNEQFF.

The chain couples TRBV27 to TRBJ2-4; 9 bases fit TRBD1. The V segment lost 8 bases and the J segment 9 bases; nucleotides outside the gene matches: 20. Looked up from germline, CDR1 is MNHEY and CDR2 is SMNVEV (reference sequence). The CDR3 runs to 17 residues. This CDR3 is CASAPPLRQGGFGIQYF. The DNA of the CDR3 is TGTGCCAGCGCTCCCCCTCTCCGACAGGGGGGCTTCGGCATTCAGTACTTC.

The rearrangement uses TRBV5-4 and TRBJ1-6; 8 nucleotides align to TRBD1. Germline V gives CDR1 SGHNT, CDR2 YYREEE (reference sequence). The ends lost 4 bases at V and 8 bases at J; junction bases unmatched: 8. This CDR3 spans 15 amino acids. DNA of the CDR3: TGTGCCAGCAGCACAAGGACAGGGCAGGATTCACCCCTCCACTTT. Protein: CASSTRTGQDSPLHF.

The chain is built from TRBV6-5 and TRBJ2-3; weak D call: TRBD2 (5 bases). The length of the CDR3 is 13 residues. Germline V CDR1 and CDR2: MNHEY, SVGAGI. With 2 bases removed from V and 6 bases from J, the gap between germline ends came to 9 bases. CDR3 DNA sequence: TGTGCCAGCAGTTACGAAAGGAGGGATACGCAGTATTTT. This sequence encodes CASSYERRDTQYF.

The CDR3 protein is CASSVVGAGGPSEQYF. CDR3 sequence (DNA): TGTGCCAGCAGCGTAGTAGGAGCGGGAGGGCCCAGTGAGCAGTACTTC. This rearrangement joins TRBV9 to TRBJ2-7, with 10 bases matching TRBD2. Trimming at V came to 0 bases and at J to 7 bases, leaving 10 bases not matched to a gene. The CDR3 spans 16 residues. CDR1 is SGDLS and CDR2 is YYNGEE in the germline V gene.